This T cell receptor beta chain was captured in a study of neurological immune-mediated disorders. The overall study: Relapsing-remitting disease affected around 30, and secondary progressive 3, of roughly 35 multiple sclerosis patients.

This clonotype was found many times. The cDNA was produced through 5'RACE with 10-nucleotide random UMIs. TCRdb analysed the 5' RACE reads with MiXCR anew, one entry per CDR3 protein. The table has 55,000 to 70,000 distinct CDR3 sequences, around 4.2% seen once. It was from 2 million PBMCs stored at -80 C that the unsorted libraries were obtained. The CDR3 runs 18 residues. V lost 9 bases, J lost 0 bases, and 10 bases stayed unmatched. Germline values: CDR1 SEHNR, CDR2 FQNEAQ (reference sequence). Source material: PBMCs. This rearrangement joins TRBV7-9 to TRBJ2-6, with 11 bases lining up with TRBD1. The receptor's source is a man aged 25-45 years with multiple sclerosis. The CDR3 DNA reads TGTGCCAGTAAACCGGGACAGGGGGGATACTCTGGGGCCAACGTCCTGACTTTC. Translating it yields CASKPGQGGYSGANVLTF.